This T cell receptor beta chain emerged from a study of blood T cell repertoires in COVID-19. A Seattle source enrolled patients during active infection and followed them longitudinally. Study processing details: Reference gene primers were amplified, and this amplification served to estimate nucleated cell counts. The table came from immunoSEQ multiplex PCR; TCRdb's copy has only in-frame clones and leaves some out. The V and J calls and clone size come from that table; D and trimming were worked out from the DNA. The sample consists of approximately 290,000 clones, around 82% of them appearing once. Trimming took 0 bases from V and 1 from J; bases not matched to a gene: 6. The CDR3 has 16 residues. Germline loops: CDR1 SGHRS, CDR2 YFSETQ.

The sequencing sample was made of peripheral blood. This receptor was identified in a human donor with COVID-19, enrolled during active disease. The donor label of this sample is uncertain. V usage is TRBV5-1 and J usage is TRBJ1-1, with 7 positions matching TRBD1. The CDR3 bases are TGCGCCAGCAGCTTGGTAGGGGGCCTACAGAACACTGAAGCTTTCTTT. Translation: CASSLVGGLQNTEAFF.